This entry concerns a single T cell receptor (beta chain). Its antigen is as yet unknown. TCRdb fed the reads into MiXCR, producing one record per CDR3 protein. The sample lists 310,000 or so distinct CDR3 sequences, around a sixth occurring once. The sample is drawn from a study of T cell repertoires in cytomegalovirus infection. Study results and caveats: People with CMV and the relevant HLA were identified by cumulative public TCR beta family frequency.

This sequence originates from a human donor in good health (CMV status not recorded). Some clones in this sample may be carry-over from other donors' samples. The sequenced sample consisted of PBMCs.

The CDR3 loop is CASSFGQGRGEQYF. The CDR3 DNA follows: TGTGCCAGCAGTTTTGGGCAGGGACGTGGAGAGCAGTACTTC. The chain recombines TRBV27 with TRBJ2-7; D is possibly TRBD1 or TRBD2 (5 bases each). The CDR3 totals 14 residues. Germline assignment: CDR1 MNHEY and CDR2 SMNVEV (reference sequence). Trimming removed 3 bases at V and 7 bases at J, with 16 bases between.